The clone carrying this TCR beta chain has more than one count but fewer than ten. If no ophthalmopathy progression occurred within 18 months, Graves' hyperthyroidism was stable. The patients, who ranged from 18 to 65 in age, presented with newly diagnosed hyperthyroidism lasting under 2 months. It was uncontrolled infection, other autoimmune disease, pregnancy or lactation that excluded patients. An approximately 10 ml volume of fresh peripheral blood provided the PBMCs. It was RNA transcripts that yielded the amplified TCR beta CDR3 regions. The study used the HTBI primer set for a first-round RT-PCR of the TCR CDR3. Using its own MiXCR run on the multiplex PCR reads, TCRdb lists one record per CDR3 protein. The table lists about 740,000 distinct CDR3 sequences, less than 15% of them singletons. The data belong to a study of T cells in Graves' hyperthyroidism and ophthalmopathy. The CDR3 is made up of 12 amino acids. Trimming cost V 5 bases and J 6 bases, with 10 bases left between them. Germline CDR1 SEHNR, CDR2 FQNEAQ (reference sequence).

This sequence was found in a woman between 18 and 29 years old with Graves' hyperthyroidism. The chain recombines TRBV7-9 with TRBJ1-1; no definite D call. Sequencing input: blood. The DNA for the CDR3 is TGTGCCAGCAGCCTCTTAGGTGCTGAAGCTTTCTTT. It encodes CASSLLGAEAFF.